Listed here are 29 T cell receptor beta chains from one sample, sequenced in a study of shared clonotypes between healthy human individuals. TCRdb keeps only in-frame clones here, not all; method: immunoSEQ multiplex PCR. The table records roughly 1,100,000 clones, about 70% of them present only once. Sequenced material: memory CD4+ T cells sorted from blood. Subset specified: CD45RA-negative fraction. All receptors derive from a man aged 18 to 35 in good health.

The chain employs TRBV5-4 and TRBJ1-1, with D maybe TRBD1 (5 bases). This CDR3 has 14 residues. Trimming removed 0 bases at V and 6 bases at J, with 12 bases between. Germline CDR1 and CDR2: SGHNT and YYREEE (reference sequence). CDR3 loop: CASSLGQRSAEAFF. The DNA for the CDR3 is TGTGCCAGCAGCTTGGGACAGCGTTCCGCTGAAGCTTTCTTT. The complete variable domain, with remaining parts taken from reference TRBV5-4 and TRBJ1-1, reads ETGVTQSPTHLIKTRGQQVTLRCSSQSGHNTVSWYQQALGQGPQFIFQYYREEENGRGNFPPRFSGLQFPNYSSELNVNALELDDSALYLCASSLGQRSAEAFFGQGTRLTVV.

This clone was seen just once. The chain couples TRBV20-1 to TRBJ2-5; the D is unclear. This CDR3 is 11 amino acids long. Germline CDR1 is DFQATT and CDR2 is SNEGSKA (reference sequence). With 6 bases removed from V and 4 bases from J, the gap between germline ends came to 9 bases. The CDR3 DNA is TGCAGTGCACGTGCACCAGAGACCCAGTACTTC. This translates into CSARAPETQYF.

This clone has just a few counts. V and J are TRBV4-2 and TRBJ2-7; maybe TRBD1 (5 bases). CDR3 length: 14 residues. Germline assignment: CDR1 LGHNA and CDR2 YNFKEQ. V dropped 0 bases and J dropped 7 bases, with 13 bases sitting between them. CDR3 DNA: TGTGCCAGCAGCCAAGATAGGGGCGTGGGGGAGCAGTACTTC. This gives the protein CASSQDRGVGEQYF.

This clone was observed many times. V is TRBV7-3 and J is TRBJ1-6; TRBD1 aligns across 9 bases. With 5 bases clipped from V and 7 bases from J, the junction kept 6 bases outside the gene matches. This CDR3 comprises 15 residues. CDR1 and CDR2 (germline): SGHTA, FQGTGA. CDR3 coding DNA: TGTGCCAGCAGCGTACAGGGGGCAGGGAATTCACCCCTCCACTTT. It encodes CASSVQGAGNSPLHF.

The chain joins TRBV5-1 to TRBJ1-5, with TRBD1 as a possible D gene (6 bases). Trimming took 0 bases from V and 1 from J, leaving 11 bases between them. Germline V gene sequence: CDR1 SGHRS, CDR2 YFSETQ. The CDR3 runs 16 residues. CDR3 loop: CASSLAGQPSNQPQHF. The CDR3 region has the DNA TGCGCCAGCAGCTTGGCCGGACAGCCAAGCAATCAGCCCCAGCATTTT. The full variable domain, its missing parts supplied by reference TRBV5-1 and TRBJ1-5, is KAGVTQTPRYLIKTRGQQVTLSCSPISGHRSVSWYQQTPGQGLQFLFEYFSETQRNKGNFPGRFSGRQFSNSRSEMNVSTLELGDSALYLCASSLAGQPSNQPQHFGDGTRLSIL.

In DNA, the CDR3 is TGTGCCAGTAGTGATGCGGGGATCAACACCGGGGAGCTGTTTTTT. Translation: CASSDAGINTGELFF. The chain uses TRBV19 and TRBJ2-2, with D possibly matching TRBD2 (6 bases). The CDR3 loop spans 15 amino acids. Trimming shortened V by 5 bases and J by 2 bases, and 12 bases separated the two germline ends. Germline V lookup: CDR1 LNHDA, CDR2 SQIVND (reference sequence).

J is TRBJ2-2 and V is TRBV5-5; TRBD2 is a possible D gene (6 bases). The CDR3 length is 15 residues. Trimming removed 2 bases at V and 5 bases at J, with 13 bases between. Germline V lookup: CDR1 SGHKS, CDR2 YYEKEE (reference sequence). CDR3 DNA sequence: TGTGCCAGCAGCTTTGGGATGGCGGGGACCGGGGAGCTGTTTTTT. It is translated as CASSFGMAGTGELFF.

This clone was seen a handful of times. The chain uses TRBV7-8 and TRBJ2-7, with TRBD2 matching over 8 bases. V shed 5 bases, J shed 2 bases, and the junction held 8 bases outside the gene matches. The V gene's germline CDR1 is SGHVS and CDR2 FQNEAQ. This CDR3 spans 15 amino acids. The CDR3: CASSMLAGYTYEQYF. The DNA for the CDR3 is TGTGCCAGCAGCATGTTAGCGGGGTACACCTACGAGCAGTACTTC.

The chain links TRBV7-9 to TRBJ2-3; a weak D match, TRBD2 (6 bases). The CDR3 sequence is 18 residues long. CDR1 and CDR2 (germline): SEHNR, FQNEAQ (reference sequence). V dropped 7 bases and J dropped 0 bases, with 23 bases sitting between them. This CDR3 reads CASISHTRGRPSTDTQYF. DNA of the CDR3: TGTGCCAGCATCTCACACACGCGGGGCAGACCCAGCACAGATACGCAGTATTTT.

This clone has just one count. The V call is TRBV7-2, the J call TRBJ2-1; D is possibly TRBD2 (7 bases). Trimming took off 4 bases at V and 4 bases at J, with 14 bases between the two ends. The CDR3 loop spans 15 amino acids. Per germline, CDR1 SGHTA and CDR2 FQGNSA. This chain's CDR3 is CASSSAGADYNEQFF. The CDR3 region has the DNA TGTGCCAGCAGCTCCGCGGGGGCCGATTACAATGAGCAGTTCTTC. Drawing the rest from reference TRBV7-2 and TRBJ2-1, the complete variable domain is GAGVSQSPSNKVTEKGKDVELRCDPISGHTALYWYRQSLGQGLEFLIYFQGNSAPDKSGLPSDRFSAERTGGSVSTLTIQRTQQEDSAVYLCASSSAGADYNEQFFGPGTRLTVL.

This rearrangement joins TRBV28 to TRBJ2-5; 7 nucleotides agree with TRBD2. The ends lost 6 bases at V and 4 bases at J; junction bases unmatched: 5. Germline V gives CDR1 MDHEN, CDR2 SYDVKM. This CDR3 spans 13 amino acids. The CDR3: CASRKGGVETQYF. CDR3 DNA sequence: TGTGCCAGCAGGAAGGGAGGGGTAGAGACCCAGTACTTC.

The rearrangement uses TRBV15 and TRBJ2-5, with 10 bases identical to TRBD2. The CDR3 length is 16 residues. Germline CDR1 and CDR2: LNHNV and YYDKDF (reference sequence). Losses at the gene ends were 1 base for V and 4 bases for J; bases not matched to a gene: 6. Here the CDR3 reads CATSRGGTSEGETQYF. In DNA, the CDR3 is TGTGCCACCAGCAGAGGGGGGACTAGCGAGGGAGAGACCCAGTACTTC.

The V gene is TRBV6-1, the J gene TRBJ2-1, with 10 bases that match TRBD1. This CDR3 is built from 11 residues. Germline CDR1 MNHNS, CDR2 SASEGT. After removal of 6 bases from V and 13 bases from J, the junction contained 3 bases not matched to a gene. The CDR3 bases are TGTGCCAGCAGGGGACAGGGGTCACAGTTCTTC. This translates into CASRGQGSQFF.

Concerning this clone: One junction end does not reproduce the germline sequence, and a read error may be involved. The CDR3 sequence is CAGSPRTSGGPDTQYF. CDR3 DNA: TGTGCCGGCAGTCCAAGGACTAGCGGGGGTCCAGATACGCAGTATTTT. The gene calls are TRBV2 and TRBJ2-3; 13 bases fit TRBD2. Germline V gene lookup returns CDR1 SNHLY and CDR2 FYNNEI. The CDR3 is made up of 16 amino acids.

This clone was seen a handful of times. This rearrangement joins TRBV9 to TRBJ1-1; no clear D gene. Germline lookup yields CDR1 SGDLS and CDR2 YYNGEE. CDR3 size: 15 residues. With 2 bases removed from V and 4 bases from J, the gap between germline ends came to 15 bases. The CDR3 protein is CASSVVGAGSTEAFF. The CDR3 nucleotides are TGTGCCAGCAGCGTGGTGGGCGCGGGCAGCACTGAAGCTTTCTTT.

V usage is TRBV28 and J usage is TRBJ1-2; 8 bases are a match to TRBD1. In germline, CDR1 is MDHEN, CDR2 SYDVKM. J was trimmed by 4 bases and V by 6 bases; bases with no gene match: 10. The CDR3 runs 15 residues. The CDR3 is CASRRDRGHSYGYTF. DNA for the CDR3: TGTGCCAGCAGGCGAGACAGGGGACACAGCTATGGCTACACCTTC.

The chain links TRBV10-3 to TRBJ2-5, with D possibly TRBD1 on 6 matching bases. The germline V gene has CDR1 ENHRY and CDR2 SYGVKD. Between the trimmed V and J ends, which lost 0 bases and 11 bases, there was a span of 16 bases. The CDR3 is 14 residues long. As DNA, the CDR3 is TGTGCCATCAGTGAGTCTACAGGGTGGCGAGAGCAGTACTTC. Amino acids: CAISESTGWREQYF.

The genes are TRBV7-2 and TRBJ1-5, with D possibly matching TRBD1 (5 bases). This CDR3 has 15 residues. Germline CDR1 and CDR2: SGHTA and FQGNSA. With 5 bases removed from V and 3 bases from J, the gap between germline ends came to 14 bases. Here the CDR3 DNA reads TGTGCCAGCAGCCCTCAGGGATCTACCAATCAGCCCCAGCATTTT. It yields the protein CASSPQGSTNQPQHF.

This clone showed up just a few times. The chain recombines TRBV19 with TRBJ1-1, with D tentatively TRBD1 (5 bases). CDR3 length: 15 residues. Germline V gene sequence: CDR1 LNHDA, CDR2 SQIVND (reference sequence). The germline V and J ends were trimmed by 5 bases and 0 bases, with 13 bases remaining between them. CDR3 amino acids: CASSAPQGVNTEAFF. DNA for the CDR3: TGTGCCAGTAGTGCACCCCAGGGTGTGAACACTGAAGCTTTCTTT.

This sequence joins TRBV7-9 and TRBJ2-7; TRBD1 aligns across 7 bases. Germline-derived CDR1 and CDR2 are SEHNR and FQNEAQ (reference sequence). Trimming cost V 1 base and J 0 bases; bases outside gene matches: 9. This CDR3 is built from 17 residues. The CDR3 region is CASSLVGGGRYSYEQYF. Written as DNA, the CDR3 is TGTGCCAGCAGCTTAGTAGGGGGCGGGCGGTACTCCTACGAGCAGTACTTC.

The chain carries TRBV5-1 and TRBJ2-7, with 10 bases matching TRBD2. The CDR3 is made up of 16 amino acids. The J segment lost 2 bases and the V segment lost 2 bases, leaving 7 bases of the junction unmatched. The germline gives CDR1 SGHRS, CDR2 YFSETQ. For the CDR3, the DNA is TGCGCCAGCAGCTTAGGGCCTAGCGGGGGAACCTACGAGCAGTACTTC. As protein: CASSLGPSGGTYEQYF.

The genes are TRBV5-4 and TRBJ1-6; tentative D call: TRBD1 (5 bases). CDR3 length equals 13 residues. CDR1 and CDR2 from the germline V gene are SGHNT and YYREEE (reference sequence). Deletions cut 4 bases from V and 7 bases from J, with 9 bases between. CDR3 nucleotide sequence: TGTGCCAGCAGCCGGGACCCAAATTCACCCCTCCACTTT. This translates into CASSRDPNSPLHF.

The V call is TRBV2, the J call TRBJ1-5; D not certain. CDR1 is SNHLY, CDR2 FYNNEI, per germline. Trimming left V 4 bases short and J 6 bases short, with 13 bases between. This CDR3 has 14 amino acids. For the CDR3, the DNA is TGTGCCAGCAGTGGTACCGATTTCGGTCAGCCCCAGCATTTT. Encoded protein: CASSGTDFGQPQHF.

Notes on this clone: This likely traces to a read error, being one base from a far larger clone. This chain joins TRBV4-3 and TRBJ2-5, with 9 bases fitting TRBD2. The CDR3 length is 17 residues. Germline V gives CDR1 LGHNA, CDR2 YSLEER. The ends lost 0 bases at V and 5 bases at J; junction bases unmatched: 10. The CDR3 region has the DNA TGCGCCAGCAGCCAAGATGGTTCCGGCGGGAGGGGGGAGACCCAGTACTTC. It yields the protein CASSQDGSGGRGETQYF.

This chain connects TRBV9 to TRBJ1-1; D not resolved. V gave up 3 bases and J gave up 4 bases, with 10 bases separating them. This CDR3 is built from 13 residues. The germline V gene encodes CDR1 SGDLS and CDR2 YYNGEE. The CDR3 is CASSATEGTEAFF. The CDR3 DNA reads TGTGCCAGCAGCGCGACGGAGGGCACTGAAGCTTTCTTT.

In its sample, this clone was seen many times. The chain recombines TRBV5-1 with TRBJ1-6, with D maybe TRBD1 (6 bases). Germline V gene sequence: CDR1 SGHRS, CDR2 YFSETQ. The CDR3 loop spans 15 amino acids. Trimming left V 0 bases short and J 10 bases short, with 14 bases between. The CDR3 nucleotides read TGCGCCAGCAGCTTGGACGGGTCTGACAGGTCACCCCTCCACTTT. Its protein is CASSLDGSDRSPLHF. The whole variable domain, filled in from reference TRBV5-1 and TRBJ1-6, reads KAGVTQTPRYLIKTRGQQVTLSCSPISGHRSVSWYQQTPGQGLQFLFEYFSETQRNKGNFPGRFSGRQFSNSRSEMNVSTLELGDSALYLCASSLDGSDRSPLHFGNGTRLTVT.

A remark on this clone: Other DNA sequences in the sample encode the same CDR3. The V call is TRBV9, the J call TRBJ2-7, with D possibly TRBD2 on 6 matching bases. The CDR3 is 14 residues long. V lost 0 bases and J 6 bases, leaving 13 bases between the germline ends. Per germline, CDR1 SGDLS and CDR2 YYNGEE. The CDR3 region is CASSVGGRGSEQYF. DNA for the CDR3: TGTGCCAGCAGCGTAGGAGGGCGGGGTAGCGAGCAGTACTTC.

This chain joins TRBV2 and TRBJ2-3; 11 positions match TRBD2. Germline V gene sequence: CDR1 SNHLY, CDR2 FYNNEI. The junction had 5 bases not matched to a gene; V was cut back by 5 bases and J by 4 bases. This CDR3 is 15 amino acids long. CDR3 region: CASSLAGGPADTQYF. CDR3 sequence (DNA): TGTGCCAGCAGTTTAGCGGGAGGGCCCGCAGATACGCAGTATTTT.

The CDR3 sequence is CASSPDGINYGYTF. DNA for the CDR3: TGTGCCAGCAGCCCTGACGGGATTAACTATGGCTACACCTTC. The J gene is TRBJ1-2, the V gene TRBV9; D is uncertain. This CDR3 region has 14 residues. Looked up from germline, CDR1 is SGDLS and CDR2 is YYNGEE. Trimming stripped 4 bases from V and 1 base from J, with 11 bases between.